This is a list of T cell receptor beta chains from one sample in a study of blood T cell repertoires in COVID-19. Some clones are missing from TCRdb's copy, which holds only in-frame ones; the method was immunoSEQ multiplex PCR. The sample includes some 380,000 clones, 81% of them seen just once. Specimen: peripheral blood. The receptors were gathered from a human donor with acute or convalescent COVID-19. The donor label of this sample is uncertain. Each CDR3 is given with its conserved first and last residue. Each record gives: J gene, V gene, clone size, D gene, CDR3 DNA, CDR3 protein. D genes are given only for firm matches. Clone size is stated in some rows and not others, as once, few, many or a class when expanded.

J gene: TRBJ2-3
V gene: TRBV6-5
clone size: .
D gene: TRBD1
CDR3 DNA: TGTGCCAGCAGTTACTCGACCCCAGGGGGAGATACGCAGTATTTT
CDR3 protein: CASSYSTPGGDTQYF

J gene: TRBJ1-4
V gene: TRBV10-3
clone size: once
D gene: TRBD1
CDR3 DNA: TGTGCCATCAGTCCGACGGACAGGACTAATGAAAAACTGTTTTTT
CDR3 protein: CAISPTDRTNEKLFF

J gene: TRBJ2-2
V gene: TRBV15
clone size: .
D gene: TRBD2
CDR3 DNA: TGTGCCACCAGCACAGAACCGACTAGCGGGGGCACCGGGGAGCTGTTTTTT
CDR3 protein: CATSTEPTSGGTGELFF

J gene: TRBJ1-2
V gene: TRBV10-2
clone size: .
D gene: .
CDR3 DNA: TGCGCCAGCAGTGACGAACTGAACTATGGCTACACCTTC
CDR3 protein: CASSDELNYGYTF

J gene: TRBJ2-1
V gene: TRBV15
clone size: .
D gene: TRBD2
CDR3 DNA: TGTGCCACCAGCGGGCTAGCGGGCTACAATGAGCAGTTCTTC
CDR3 protein: CATSGLAGYNEQFF

J gene: TRBJ2-7
V gene: TRBV11-2
clone size: .
D gene: .
CDR3 DNA: TGTGCCAGCAGCTTACCAGGTAGCTCCTACGAGCAGTACTTC
CDR3 protein: CASSLPGSSYEQYF

J gene: TRBJ2-3
V gene: TRBV3-1/TRBV3-2
clone size: .
D gene: TRBD1
CDR3 DNA: TGTGCCAGCAGCCAAGGCAGGGGGAGAAATACGCAGTATTTT
CDR3 protein: CASSQGRGRNTQYF

J gene: TRBJ1-2
V gene: TRBV4-1
clone size: .
D gene: TRBD1
CDR3 DNA: TGCGCCAGCAGCCAGGGGACAGGGGGTGGCTACACCTTC
CDR3 protein: CASSQGTGGGYTF

J gene: TRBJ1-1
V gene: TRBV5-1
clone size: .
D gene: .
CDR3 DNA: TGCGCCAGCAGCCGCACAGGGCGCTTAACGAACACTGAAGCTTTCTTT
CDR3 protein: CASSRTGRLTNTEAFF

J gene: TRBJ2-7
V gene: TRBV6-5
clone size: .
D gene: TRBD2
CDR3 DNA: TGTGCCAGCAGTTCAGCGGGGGGACTCTCCTACGAGCAGTACTTC
CDR3 protein: CASSSAGGLSYEQYF

J gene: TRBJ1-1
V gene: TRBV3-1/TRBV3-2
clone size: .
D gene: TRBD1
CDR3 DNA: TGTGCCAGCAGCCCCAGGGGGTCCCACACTGAAGCTTTCTTT
CDR3 protein: CASSPRGSHTEAFF

J gene: TRBJ1-2
V gene: TRBV27
clone size: .
D gene: .
CDR3 DNA: TGTGCCAGCAGCCCCTGGGGCAGGGCCTCCTATGGCTACACCTTC
CDR3 protein: CASSPWGRASYGYTF

J gene: TRBJ1-6
V gene: TRBV28
clone size: .
D gene: .
CDR3 DNA: TGTGCCAGCACTCTAGCGGCAGCTTATAATTCACCCCTCCACTTT
CDR3 protein: CASTLAAAYNSPLHF

J gene: TRBJ1-6
V gene: TRBV30
clone size: .
D gene: .
CDR3 DNA: TGTGCCTGGAGTGAAACTAATAATTCACCCCTCCACTTT
CDR3 protein: CAWSETNNSPLHF

J gene: TRBJ1-1
V gene: TRBV19
clone size: .
D gene: .
CDR3 DNA: TGTGCCAGTAGTGACAGCGACATAATGAACACTGAAGCTTTCTTT
CDR3 protein: CASSDSDIMNTEAFF

J gene: TRBJ1-4
V gene: TRBV6-5
clone size: .
D gene: .
CDR3 DNA: TGTGCCAGCACCCTAAGTGGAGGGTATGAAAAACTGTTTTTT
CDR3 protein: CASTLSGGYEKLFF

J gene: TRBJ2-1
V gene: TRBV4-2
clone size: .
D gene: TRBD1
CDR3 DNA: TGTGCCAGCAGCCAAGTTGGGACAGGGGGCTTGGGCAATGAGCAGTTCTTC
CDR3 protein: CASSQVGTGGLGNEQFF

J gene: TRBJ2-2
V gene: TRBV18
clone size: .
D gene: .
CDR3 DNA: TGTGCCAGCTCACCAGGGCAGGCGGGGGAGCTGTTTTTT
CDR3 protein: CASSPGQAGELFF

J gene: TRBJ2-1
V gene: TRBV3-1/TRBV3-2
clone size: .
D gene: .
CDR3 DNA: TGTGCCAGCAGCCTACGAGGTGAGCAGTTCTTC
CDR3 protein: CASSLRGEQFF

J gene: TRBJ1-2
V gene: TRBV28
clone size: .
D gene: .
CDR3 DNA: TGTGCCAGCACTCCCCGCGGGGCAGGGAAGGCGTATGGCTACACCTTC
CDR3 protein: CASTPRGAGKAYGYTF

J gene: TRBJ2-1
V gene: TRBV10-3
clone size: .
D gene: TRBD2
CDR3 DNA: TGTGCCATCGCCCGACTAGCGGTCAACAATGAGCAGTTCTTC
CDR3 protein: CAIARLAVNNEQFF

J gene: TRBJ2-7
V gene: TRBV5-4
clone size: .
D gene: TRBD2
CDR3 DNA: TGTGCCAGCAGCTTTCTAGCGGGGGGTGAGTTCGAGCAGTACTTC
CDR3 protein: CASSFLAGGEFEQYF

J gene: TRBJ2-1
V gene: TRBV7-2
clone size: .
D gene: TRBD1
CDR3 DNA: TGTGCCAGCAGCTTATGGAGGACAGGGGGACACAATGAGCAGTTCTTC
CDR3 protein: CASSLWRTGGHNEQFF

J gene: TRBJ2-1
V gene: TRBV11-2
clone size: .
D gene: TRBD1
CDR3 DNA: TGTGCCAGCAGCTTTAGACAGGGGAACTACAATGAGCAGTTCTTC
CDR3 protein: CASSFRQGNYNEQFF

J gene: TRBJ2-5
V gene: TRBV30
clone size: .
D gene: .
CDR3 DNA: TGTGCCTGCTACCGGGAGTCCGGTCTAACCCAAGAGACCCAGTACTTC
CDR3 protein: CACYRESGLTQETQYF

J gene: TRBJ1-4
V gene: TRBV10-3
clone size: .
D gene: .
CDR3 DNA: TGTGCCATCAGTAAAAACAGGGCAGGGAATGAAAAACTGTTTTTT
CDR3 protein: CAISKNRAGNEKLFF

J gene: TRBJ2-3
V gene: TRBV9
clone size: .
D gene: TRBD2
CDR3 DNA: TGTGCCAGCAGCGTAGGTCTAGCGGGGGGATACACAGATACGCAGTATTTT
CDR3 protein: CASSVGLAGGYTDTQYF

J gene: TRBJ1-3
V gene: TRBV3-1/TRBV3-2
clone size: .
D gene: TRBD1
CDR3 DNA: TGTGCCAGCAGCCAAGAAGGGACAGCGTATTGGAACACCATATATTTT
CDR3 protein: CASSQEGTAYWNTIYF

J gene: TRBJ1-2
V gene: TRBV5-1
clone size: .
D gene: TRBD1
CDR3 DNA: TGCGCCAGCAGCTGGACAGGGGATCTTTTCGGCTACACCTTC
CDR3 protein: CASSWTGDLFGYTF

J gene: TRBJ2-3
V gene: TRBV12-5
clone size: .
D gene: .
CDR3 DNA: TGTGCTAGTGGTTCCCAGACTATAACAGATACGCAGTATTTT
CDR3 protein: CASGSQTITDTQYF